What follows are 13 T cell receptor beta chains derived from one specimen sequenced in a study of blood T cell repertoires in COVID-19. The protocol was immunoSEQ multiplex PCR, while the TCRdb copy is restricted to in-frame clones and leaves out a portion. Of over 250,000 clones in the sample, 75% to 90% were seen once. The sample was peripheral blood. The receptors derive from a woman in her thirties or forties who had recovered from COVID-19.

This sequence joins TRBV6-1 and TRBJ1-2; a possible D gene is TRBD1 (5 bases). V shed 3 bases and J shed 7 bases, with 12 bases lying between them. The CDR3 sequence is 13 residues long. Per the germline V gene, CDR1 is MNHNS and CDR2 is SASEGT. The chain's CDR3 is CASSEGRVGGYTF. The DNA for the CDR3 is TGTGCCAGCAGTGAGGGCAGGGTGGGTGGCTACACCTTC.

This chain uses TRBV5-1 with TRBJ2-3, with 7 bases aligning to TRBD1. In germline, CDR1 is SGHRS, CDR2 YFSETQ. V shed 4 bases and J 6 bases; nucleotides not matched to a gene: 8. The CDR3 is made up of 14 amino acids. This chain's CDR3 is CASSPGQPGDTQYF. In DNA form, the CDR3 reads TGCGCCAGCAGCCCGGGACAGCCCGGGGATACGCAGTATTTT.

The CDR3 spells CASSPTWTGYEQYF. In DNA form, the CDR3 reads TGTGCCAGCAGTCCGACGTGGACAGGCTACGAGCAGTACTTC. The chain joins TRBV2 to TRBJ2-7; TRBD1 matches at 7 bases. With V trimmed by 5 bases and J by 3 bases, 7 bases remained unmatched. The CDR3 has 14 residues. In germline, CDR1 is SNHLY, CDR2 FYNNEI.

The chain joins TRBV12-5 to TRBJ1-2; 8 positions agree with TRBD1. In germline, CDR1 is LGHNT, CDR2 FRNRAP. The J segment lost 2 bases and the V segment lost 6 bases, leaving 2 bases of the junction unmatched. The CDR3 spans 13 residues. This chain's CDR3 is CASGRTGNYGYTF. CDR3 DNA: TGTGCTAGTGGCCGGACAGGGAACTATGGCTACACCTTC.

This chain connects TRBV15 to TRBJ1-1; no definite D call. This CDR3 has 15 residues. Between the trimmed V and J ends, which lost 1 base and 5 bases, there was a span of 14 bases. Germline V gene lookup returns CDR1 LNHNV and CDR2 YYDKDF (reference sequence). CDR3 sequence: CATSRARGHSTEAFF. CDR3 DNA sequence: TGTGCCACCAGCAGAGCCAGAGGGCATTCGACTGAAGCTTTCTTT.

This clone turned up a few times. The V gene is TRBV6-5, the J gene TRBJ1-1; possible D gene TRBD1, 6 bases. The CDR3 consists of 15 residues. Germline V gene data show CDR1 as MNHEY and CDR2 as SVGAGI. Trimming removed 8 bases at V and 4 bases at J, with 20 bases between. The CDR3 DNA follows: TGTGCCAGCTATTTCCGAGCCAGGGGCCCCACTGAAGCTTTCTTT. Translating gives CASYFRARGPTEAFF.

The CDR3 DNA reads TGTGCCAGCAGTCTGTACTCCGGGACAGTCAACGAGCAGTACTTC. The encoded protein is CASSLYSGTVNEQYF. This chain connects TRBV2 to TRBJ2-7; 7 nucleotides agree with TRBD1. V gave up 5 bases and J gave up 5 bases; unmatched junction bases: 12. The CDR3 is 15 amino acids. The germline CDR1 and CDR2 sequences are SNHLY and FYNNEI.

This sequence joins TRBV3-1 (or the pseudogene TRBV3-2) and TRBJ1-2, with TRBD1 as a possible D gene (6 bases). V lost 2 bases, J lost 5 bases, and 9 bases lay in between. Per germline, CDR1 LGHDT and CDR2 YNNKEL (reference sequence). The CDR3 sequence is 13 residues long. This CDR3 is CASSQKQGYGYTF. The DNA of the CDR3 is TGTGCCAGCAGCCAAAAACAGGGTTATGGCTACACCTTC.

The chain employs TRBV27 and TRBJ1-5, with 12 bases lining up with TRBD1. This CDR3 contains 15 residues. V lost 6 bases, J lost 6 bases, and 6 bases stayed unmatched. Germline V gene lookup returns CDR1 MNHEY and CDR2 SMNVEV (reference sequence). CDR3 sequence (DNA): TGTGCCAGCAGATCCGGGACAGGGGGCTCTCAGCCCCAGCATTTT. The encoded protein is CASRSGTGGSQPQHF.

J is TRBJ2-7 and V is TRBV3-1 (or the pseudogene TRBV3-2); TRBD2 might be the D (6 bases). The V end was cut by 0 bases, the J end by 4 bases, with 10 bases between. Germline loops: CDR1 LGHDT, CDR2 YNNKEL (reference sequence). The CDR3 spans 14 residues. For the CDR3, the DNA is TGTGCCAGCAGCCAAGATCTAGGGAGGTACGAGCAGTACTTC. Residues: CASSQDLGRYEQYF.

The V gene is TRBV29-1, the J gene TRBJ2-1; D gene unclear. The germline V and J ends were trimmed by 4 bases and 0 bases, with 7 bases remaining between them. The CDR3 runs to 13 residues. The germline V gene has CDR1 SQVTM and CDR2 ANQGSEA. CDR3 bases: TGCAGCGTTGGTCTTTTCTCCTACAATGAGCAGTTCTTC. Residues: CSVGLFSYNEQFF.

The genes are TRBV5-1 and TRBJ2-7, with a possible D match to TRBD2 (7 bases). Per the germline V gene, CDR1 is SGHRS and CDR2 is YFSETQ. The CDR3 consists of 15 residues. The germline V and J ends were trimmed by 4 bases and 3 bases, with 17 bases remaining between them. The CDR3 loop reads CASSPGGRGSYEQYF. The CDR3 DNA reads TGCGCCAGCAGCCCGGGGGGCAGGGGTAGCTACGAGCAGTACTTC.

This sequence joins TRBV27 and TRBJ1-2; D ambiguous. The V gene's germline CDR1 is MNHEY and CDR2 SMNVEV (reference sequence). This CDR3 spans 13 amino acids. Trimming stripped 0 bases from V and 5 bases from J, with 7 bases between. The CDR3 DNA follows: TGTGCCAGCAGTTTATCTCGGGGTTATGGCTACACCTTC. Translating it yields CASSLSRGYGYTF.